These T cell receptor beta chains were read from a single sample in a study of T-cell memory formation after mild COVID-19. TCRdb independently ran MiXCR on the 5' RACE reads; one entry per CDR3 protein. The top ten hold around 10% of the sample, which has about 210,000 distinct CDR3 sequences, around 25% seen once. Specimen: PBMCs or a T cell subset sorted from them (not recorded which). The receptors here all came from an adult woman who had mild COVID-19 (a few samples of this study predate the infection). Cell type and time point are not known. CDR3s include the opening cysteine and the closing phenylalanine or tryptophan. Each record gives: J gene, clone size, D gene, V gene, CDR3 protein, CDR3 DNA. D genes are given only for firm matches. A row's size may be missing; if present it is once, few, many or a size class.

TRBJ2-2 | . | TRBD1 | TRBV9 | CASSVQQGTDTGELFF | TGTGCCAGCAGCGTCCAACAGGGGACCGACACCGGGGAGCTGTTTTTT
TRBJ1-3 | . | . | TRBV7-6 | CASSLESRSYSGNTIYF | TGTGCCAGCAGCTTAGAAAGTAGAAGCTACTCTGGAAACACCATATATTTT
TRBJ1-1 | . | TRBD1 | TRBV18 | CASSPGQLTTEAFF | TGTGCCAGCTCACCGGGACAGTTGACCACTGAAGCTTTCTTT
TRBJ2-7 | once | TRBD2 | TRBV20-1 | CSANTASGGSYEQYF | TGCAGTGCCAATACAGCTAGCGGGGGGTCCTACGAGCAGTACTTC
TRBJ2-1 | . | TRBD1 | TRBV20-1 | CSATPRQGRVSNEQFF | TGCAGTGCCACCCCAAGACAGGGGCGCGTGAGCAATGAGCAGTTCTTC
TRBJ2-7 | few | . | TRBV20-1 | CSATLGGGGVYEQYF | TGCAGTGCCACCCTGGGGGGAGGGGGCGTGTACGAGCAGTACTTC
TRBJ2-2 | few | . | TRBV6-6 | CASLRPGSTGELFF | TGTGCCAGCCTTAGGCCAGGGAGCACCGGGGAGCTGTTTTTT
TRBJ2-7 | few | . | TRBV15 | CATSRDLVSGAYEQYF | TGTGCCACCAGCAGAGACTTGGTAAGCGGAGCTTACGAGCAGTACTTC
TRBJ2-5 | few | . | TRBV14 | CASSPPWGRQETQYF | TGTGCCAGCAGCCCCCCCTGGGGTCGCCAGGAGACCCAGTACTTC
TRBJ2-7 | . | . | TRBV5-5 | CASSLRASASSYEQYF | TGTGCCAGCAGCTTGCGAGCATCCGCGAGCTCCTACGAGCAGTACTTC
TRBJ1-2 | few | . | TRBV7-6 | CASSLDSSYGYTF | TGTGCCAGCAGCTTAGACAGCTCCTATGGCTACACCTTC
TRBJ1-2 | . | . | TRBV29-1 | CSAFMSPTYGYTF | TGCAGCGCATTTATGAGCCCCACTTATGGCTACACCTTC
TRBJ2-6 | . | . | TRBV19 | CASSMPGHRPSGANVLTF | TGTGCCAGTAGTATGCCGGGACACCGACCCTCTGGGGCCAACGTCCTGACTTTC
TRBJ1-1 | few | TRBD1 | TRBV7-6 | CASSSRQGMNTEAFF | TGTGCCAGCAGTTCTCGACAGGGGATGAACACTGAAGCTTTCTTT
TRBJ2-2 | few | . | TRBV5-1 | CASSFSGNTGELFF | TGCGCCAGCAGCTTCTCAGGGAACACCGGGGAGCTGTTTTTT
TRBJ1-2 | . | TRBD1 | TRBV29-1 | CSVKTGGNYGYTF | TGCAGCGTGAAGACAGGGGGGAACTATGGCTACACCTTC
TRBJ1-6 | few | . | TRBV20-1 | CSASLGPLGDSPLHF | TGCAGTGCTAGTCTGGGCCCCCTAGGGGATTCACCCCTCCACTTT
TRBJ2-3 | . | . | TRBV7-8 | CASGGWSGASSLTDTQYF | TGTGCCAGCGGGGGCTGGTCAGGGGCTTCGAGCCTCACAGATACGCAGTATTTT
TRBJ2-7 | . | TRBD1 | TRBV4-1 | CASSHRQGSYEQYF | TGCGCCAGCAGCCATAGACAGGGGTCCTACGAGCAGTACTTC
TRBJ2-6 | . | TRBD2 | TRBV2 | CASTRAGVGSGANVLTF | TGTGCCAGCACTCGGGCGGGAGTGGGCTCTGGGGCCAACGTCCTGACTTTC
TRBJ2-1 | few | TRBD2 | TRBV24-1 | CATSDSGLADNEQFF | TGTGCCACCAGTGATTCGGGACTAGCGGACAATGAGCAGTTCTTC
TRBJ2-5 | few | TRBD1 | TRBV4-3 | CASSQDRAREETQYF | TGCGCCAGCAGCCAGGACAGGGCGAGGGAAGAGACCCAGTACTTC
TRBJ2-1 | few | TRBD2 | TRBV7-3 | CASSSFSGGESYNEQFF | TGTGCCAGCAGCTCATTTAGCGGGGGGGAATCCTACAATGAGCAGTTCTTC
TRBJ2-6 | . | . | TRBV3-1 | CASSQDPGKGANVLTF | TGTGCCAGCAGCCAAGATCCAGGGAAAGGGGCCAACGTCCTGACTTTC
TRBJ1-2 | few | . | TRBV7-2 | CASSINRINYGYTF | TGTGCCAGCAGCATAAACAGGATTAACTATGGCTACACCTTC
TRBJ1-4 | . | . | TRBV7-3 | CASSPRGGRNEKLFF | TGTGCCAGCAGCCCTAGGGGGGGACGGAATGAAAAACTGTTTTTT
TRBJ1-1 | . | . | TRBV9 | CASSESDVGTEAFF | TGTGCCAGCAGCGAATCGGACGTGGGGACTGAAGCTTTCTTT
TRBJ2-1 | . | TRBD2 | TRBV5-8 | CASSLAWLAGGIGQFF | TGTGCCAGCAGCTTGGCTTGGCTAGCGGGAGGTATAGGGCAGTTCTTC
TRBJ2-1 | . | . | TRBV11-3 | CASSQAQYSYNEQFF | TGTGCCAGCAGCCAGGCCCAGTACTCCTACAATGAGCAGTTCTTC
TRBJ2-7 | few | . | TRBV29-1 | CSVGLSSYEQYF | TGCAGCGTTGGACTAAGCTCCTACGAGCAGTACTTC
TRBJ1-2 | . | TRBD1 | TRBV7-2 | CASSSRLGQGAYGYTF | TGTGCCAGCAGCTCAAGACTAGGGCAGGGGGCCTATGGCTACACCTTC
TRBJ1-1 | . | . | TRBV2 | CASSPYREAFF | TGTGCCAGCAGCCCCTACAGGGAAGCTTTCTTT
TRBJ1-1 | . | TRBD1 | TRBV5-6 | CASGTGGTEAFF | TGTGCCAGCGGCACAGGGGGGACTGAAGCTTTCTTT
TRBJ2-1 | . | TRBD2 | TRBV24-1 | CATSVLAGGNNEQFF | TGTGCCACCAGTGTACTAGCGGGTGGTAACAATGAGCAGTTCTTC
TRBJ1-1 | . | . | TRBV5-1 | CASSFDQNTEAFF | TGCGCCAGCAGCTTTGACCAGAACACTGAAGCTTTCTTT
TRBJ2-1 | once | TRBD2 | TRBV4-3 | CASSQERDALSGGRNNEQFF | TGCGCCAGCAGCCAAGAGAGGGACGCTCTATCGGGAGGGCGGAACAATGAGCAGTTCTTC
TRBJ1-1 | . | . | TRBV7-3 | CASSPTGPMNTEAFF | TGTGCCAGCAGCCCCACAGGGCCCATGAACACTGAAGCTTTCTTT
TRBJ2-6 | few | . | TRBV11-2 | CASSPGYSGANVLTF | TGTGCCAGCAGCCCGGGGTACTCTGGGGCCAACGTCCTGACTTTC
TRBJ2-3 | few | TRBD2 | TRBV7-7 | CASSQSPGLAGGDTQYF | TGTGCCAGCAGTCAGTCCCCGGGACTAGCGGGGGGGGATACGCAGTATTTT
TRBJ1-5 | . | . | TRBV21-1 | CASSFRGRVKIYSNQPQHF | TGTGCCAGCTCCTTCAGGGGGCGAGTAAAAATTTATAGCAATCAGCCCCAGCATTTT
TRBJ2-7 | . | TRBD1 | TRBV20-1 | CSAREDRASYEQYF | TGCAGTGCTAGAGAGGACAGGGCCTCCTACGAGCAGTACTTC
TRBJ2-4 | . | TRBD2 | TRBV12-3/TRBV12-4 | CASSPRGGGYIQYF | TGTGCCAGCAGTCCCAGAGGCGGGGGATACATTCAGTACTTC
TRBJ2-3 | few | . | TRBV3-1 | CASSQDRTPRVGTDTQYF | TGTGCCAGCAGCCAAGATAGGACACCGCGTGTCGGCACAGATACGCAGTATTTT
TRBJ2-7 | few | TRBD1 | TRBV7-8 | CASSLDGTGNEQYF | TGTGCCAGCAGCTTGGACGGGACAGGGAACGAGCAGTACTTC
TRBJ1-2 | few | . | TRBV4-1 | CASSQGGAVNYGYTF | TGCGCCAGCAGCCAAGGAGGGGCAGTTAACTATGGCTACACCTTC
TRBJ1-2 | . | . | TRBV5-1 | CASSRDGDYGYTF | TGCGCCAGCAGTCGGGACGGTGACTATGGCTACACCTTC
TRBJ1-1 | . | . | TRBV30 | CAWTGVSRAYTEAFF | TGTGCCTGGACCGGTGTTTCAAGGGCGTACACTGAAGCTTTCTTT
TRBJ1-2 | . | TRBD1 | TRBV6-2/TRBV6-3 | CASSLQGKYGYTF | TGTGCCAGCAGTTTACAGGGGAAGTATGGCTACACCTTC
TRBJ2-3 | few | TRBD2 | TRBV20-1 | CSARVTSGRSDTQYF | TGCAGTGCTAGAGTAACTAGCGGGAGGTCCGATACGCAGTATTTT
TRBJ2-2 | . | TRBD2 | TRBV5-1 | CASSLASGGLRVPGELFF | TGCGCCAGCAGCTTGGCTAGCGGGGGGCTTCGAGTTCCCGGGGAGCTGTTTTTT
TRBJ1-2 | . | TRBD1 | TRBV7-8 | CASSLGRRQGALLYGYTF | TGTGCCAGCAGCTTAGGAAGGAGACAGGGGGCCCTGCTCTATGGCTACACCTTC